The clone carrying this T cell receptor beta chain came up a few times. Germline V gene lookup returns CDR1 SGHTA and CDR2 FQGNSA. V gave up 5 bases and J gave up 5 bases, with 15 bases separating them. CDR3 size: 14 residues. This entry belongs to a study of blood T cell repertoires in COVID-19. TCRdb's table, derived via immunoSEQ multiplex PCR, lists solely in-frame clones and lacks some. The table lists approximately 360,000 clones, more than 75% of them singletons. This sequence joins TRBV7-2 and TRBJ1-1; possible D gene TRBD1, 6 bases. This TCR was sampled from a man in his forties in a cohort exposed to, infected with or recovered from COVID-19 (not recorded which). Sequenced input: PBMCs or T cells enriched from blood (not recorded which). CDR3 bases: TGTGCCAGCAGCCCTAAAGGGGGGGTAACTGAAGCTTTCTTT. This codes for CASSPKGGVTEAFF.